Described below is a single T cell receptor (beta chain) sequence and its context. This record comes from a study of blood T cell repertoires in COVID-19. Study-level information: Sources were T cells, B-cell-depleted T cells, or PBMCs; the material itself was cDNA or gDNA.

Looked up from germline, CDR1 is SGHRS and CDR2 is YFSETQ. V gave up 3 bases and J gave up 2 bases, with 12 bases separating them. The CDR3 length is 15 residues. Profiling relied on immunoSEQ multiplex PCR, and the TCRdb table lists in-frame clones only, not all of them. The sample contains roughly 64,000 clones, 80% to 90% of which appear only once. The sample comprised peripheral blood. The clonotype comes from a woman aged 60-70 years with acute or convalescent COVID-19. The V and J genes are TRBV5-1 and TRBJ1-3, with TRBD1 as a possible D gene (6 bases). The CDR3 loop reads CASSYGTITGNTIYF. CDR3 bases: TGCGCCAGCAGCTACGGGACAATAACTGGAAACACCATATATTTT.